The 32 T cell receptor beta chains below were found in one sample sequenced in a study of blood T cell repertoires in COVID-19. Assay used: immunoSEQ multiplex PCR; TCRdb lists only in-frame clones, some missing. The profile shows 250,000 to 300,000 clones, 88% of them singletons. The sequenced material came from peripheral blood. These receptors originate from a woman in her thirties with COVID-19, enrolled during active disease.

This chain links TRBV7-8 with TRBJ2-5; 11 bases fit TRBD2. The CDR3 is 18 residues long. V dropped 5 bases and J dropped 5; count of bases not matched to a gene: 16. Per germline, CDR1 SGHVS and CDR2 FQNEAQ. The CDR3 is CASSGSGLAAPLRETQYF. DNA for the CDR3: TGTGCCAGCAGCGGCTCGGGACTAGCGGCTCCCTTAAGGGAGACCCAGTACTTC.

The CDR3 is CARSHGGDSNQPQHF. The CDR3 bases are TGTGCCAGAAGCCATGGAGGGGACAGCAATCAGCCCCAGCATTTT. This chain connects TRBV7-5 to TRBJ1-5. TRBV7-5 is noted as a pseudogene. The CDR3 is 15 amino acids.

V is TRBV21-1 and J is TRBJ1-4. TRBV21-1 is assigned pseudogene status. CDR3 length equals 16 residues. The CDR3 sequence is CASSREGGSSNEKLFF. CDR3 nucleotides: TGTGCCAGCAGCAGAGAGGGGGGGTCCTCTAATGAAAAACTGTTTTTT.

The V gene is TRBV28, the J gene TRBJ1-6; D not resolved. Trimming left V 6 bases short and J 11 bases short, with 11 bases between. CDR1 and CDR2 from the germline V gene are MDHEN and SYDVKM. The CDR3 has 12 residues. This CDR3 reads CASSTGLTPLHF. The CDR3 DNA follows: TGTGCCAGCAGCACCGGGTTGACACCCCTCCACTTT.

The V and J genes are TRBV9 and TRBJ1-6, with 7 bases lining up with TRBD1. The germline CDR1 and CDR2 sequences are SGDLS and YYNGEE. This CDR3 has 15 amino acids. With V trimmed by 0 bases and J by 9 bases, 6 bases remained unmatched. CDR3 nucleotides: TGTGCCAGCAGCGTAGGGACAGGCAGGGGTTCACCCCTCCACTTT. Its translation is CASSVGTGRGSPLHF.

V is TRBV7-2 and J is TRBJ2-7; weak D call: TRBD1 (6 bases). Trimming left V 5 bases short and J 3 bases short, with 14 bases between. This CDR3 spans 14 amino acids. Germline CDR1 and CDR2: SGHTA and FQGNSA. The CDR3 region is CASSTSGTFYEQYF. DNA for the CDR3: TGTGCCAGCAGCACCTCGGGGACATTCTACGAGCAGTACTTC.

As to this clone: Other DNA sequences in this sample translate to the same CDR3. The rearrangement links TRBV19 to TRBJ2-7, with 8 bases aligning to TRBD1. The ends lost 6 bases at V and 4 bases at J; junction bases unmatched: 5. CDR1 and CDR2 (germline): LNHDA, SQIVND (reference sequence). The CDR3 covers 13 residues. DNA of the CDR3: TGTGCCAGTAGGGGACAGGCCACATACGAGCAGTACTTC. This sequence encodes CASRGQATYEQYF.

This rearrangement joins TRBV5-1 to TRBJ1-1; no reliable D call. Germline CDR1 SGHRS, CDR2 YFSETQ. V lost 1 base and J lost 8, with 12 bases in between. The CDR3 is 13 residues long. The CDR3 nucleotides read TGCGCCAGCAGCTTGAGGCAGGCCGCCGAAGCTTTCTTT. Its protein product is CASSLRQAAEAFF.

Only one count was recorded for this clone. The V gene is TRBV5-1, the J gene TRBJ1-2, with TRBD1 matching 9 bases. V lost 4 bases and J lost 1; bases outside the gene matches: 11. The CDR3 loop spans 17 amino acids. In germline, CDR1 is SGHRS, CDR2 YFSETQ. CDR3 sequence reads: CASSRRGQGVGNYGYTF. CDR3 nucleotides: TGCGCCAGCAGCCGTCGGGGACAGGGAGTCGGTAACTATGGCTACACCTTC. Full variable domain (missing parts from reference TRBV5-1 and TRBJ1-2): KAGVTQTPRYLIKTRGQQVTLSCSPISGHRSVSWYQQTPGQGLQFLFEYFSETQRNKGNFPGRFSGRQFSNSRSEMNVSTLELGDSALYLCASSRRGQGVGNYGYTFGSGTRLTVV.

The gene calls are TRBV6-2 or TRBV6-3 and TRBJ2-4; 10 bases are shared with TRBD2. J was trimmed by 6 bases and V by 6 bases; bases with no gene match: 8. This CDR3 contains 15 residues. Looked up from germline, CDR1 is MNHEY and CDR2 is SVGEGT. Written as DNA, the CDR3 is TGTGCCAGCAGCAAACCGGGACTAGCGACAAACATTCAGTACTTC. Translating it yields CASSKPGLATNIQYF.

The genes are TRBV30 and TRBJ2-3; 8 nucleotides match TRBD2. The trim removed 3 bases at V and 3 bases at J, leaving 11 bases unmatched. Per germline, CDR1 GTSNPN and CDR2 SVGIG (reference sequence). The CDR3 runs to 16 residues. The CDR3 nucleotides are TGTGCCTGGAGCGGCGGCGGCGGGAGGTTAACAGATACGCAGTATTTT. It specifies CAWSGGGGRLTDTQYF.

The chain has TRBV30 and TRBJ2-1, with D maybe TRBD2 (6 bases). V lost 4 bases and J lost 4, with 17 bases in between. CDR3 size: 15 residues. Per germline, CDR1 GTSNPN and CDR2 SVGIG (reference sequence). The CDR3 coding sequence is TGTGCCTGGATTACAAGGGTGGAGGGATACAATGAGCAGTTCTTC. Encoded protein: CAWITRVEGYNEQFF.

This chain connects TRBV27 to TRBJ1-1; no clear D gene. CDR1 is MNHEY, CDR2 SMNVEV, per germline (reference sequence). V dropped 2 bases and J dropped 5 bases, with 18 bases sitting between them. The CDR3 totals 16 residues. For the CDR3, the DNA is TGTGCCAGCAGTTTACAATCGGTCAATCCCCTGACTGAAGCTTTCTTT. Translation: CASSLQSVNPLTEAFF.

V and J are TRBV4-3 and TRBJ2-7, with 8 bases matching TRBD1. The CDR3 spans 15 residues. Trimming removed 0 bases from V and 2 bases from J; junction bases left unmatched: 3. Germline V gives CDR1 LGHNA, CDR2 YSLEER. The CDR3, as DNA: TGCGCCAGCAGCCAAGATTGGACAGGGACCTACGAGCAGTACTTC. Its protein product is CASSQDWTGTYEQYF.

The chain employs TRBV27 and TRBJ2-6; a possible D gene is TRBD2 (7 bases). This CDR3 region has 16 residues. Trimming removed 5 bases from V and 4 bases from J, with 15 bases in between. Germline-derived CDR1 and CDR2 are MNHEY and SMNVEV (reference sequence). This chain's CDR3 is CASSPWRGGGANVLTF. CDR3 nucleotides: TGTGCCAGCAGTCCCTGGAGGGGGGGAGGGGCCAACGTCCTGACTTTC. Complete variable domain (other parts from reference TRBV27 and TRBJ2-6): EAQVTQNPRYLITVTGKKLTVTCSQNMNHEYMSWYRQDPGLGLRQIYYSMNVEVTDKGDVPEGYKVSRKEKRNFPLILESPSPNQTSLYFCASSPWRGGGANVLTFGAGSRLTVL.

The CDR3, as DNA: TGTGCCAGCAGCCCAAGGGGGACTAGCGGTAAGAACTACGAGCAGTACTTC. Encoded protein: CASSPRGTSGKNYEQYF. The rearrangement uses TRBV7-9 and TRBJ2-7; 11 positions match TRBD2. Trimming removed 5 bases from V and 3 bases from J; junction bases left unmatched: 12. Germline-derived CDR1 and CDR2 are SEHNR and FQNEAQ (reference sequence). The CDR3 contains 17 residues.

The DNA of the CDR3 is TGTGCCAGCTCCCCTATCCGAGAGACCCAGTACTTC. It translates to CASSPIRETQYF. V gene TRBV18 combines with J gene TRBJ2-5; no firm D call. The CDR3 runs 12 residues. Germline loops: CDR1 KGHSH, CDR2 LQKENI. V lost 6 bases and J lost 4, with 9 bases in between.

This chain links TRBV7-9 with TRBJ2-3; D remains ambiguous. Germline V lookup: CDR1 SEHNR, CDR2 FQNEAQ (reference sequence). V lost 1 base, J lost 8 bases, and 13 bases lay in between. The CDR3 totals 14 residues. The CDR3 nucleotides are TGTGCCAGCAGCTTAGGAGAAGCGATTGGTACGCAGTATTTT. It is translated as CASSLGEAIGTQYF.

The chain uses TRBV6-6 and TRBJ1-6; 7 nucleotides match TRBD1. V lost 5 bases, J lost 8 bases, and 9 bases stayed unmatched. The CDR3 has 15 amino acids. The V gene's germline CDR1 is MNHNY and CDR2 SVGAGI (reference sequence). CDR3 sequence reads: CASSPRAGGDSPLHF. In DNA, the CDR3 is TGTGCCAGCAGTCCCCGGGCAGGGGGTGATTCACCCCTCCACTTT.

The sample holds a few counts of this clone. The V gene is TRBV9, the J gene TRBJ1-3; D is unclear. Looked up from germline, CDR1 is SGDLS and CDR2 is YYNGEE. V was pared by 1 base and J by 3 bases, with 11 bases between. The CDR3 totals 15 residues. The CDR3: CASSVTGAGGNTIYF. CDR3 DNA sequence: TGTGCCAGCAGCGTAACGGGAGCGGGTGGAAACACCATATATTTT.

The chain uses TRBV20-1 and TRBJ2-7, with D tentatively TRBD2 (6 bases). Trimming pared 4 bases from V and 5 bases from J, leaving 9 bases between. CDR1 DFQATT and CDR2 SNEGSKA come from the germline V gene (reference sequence). The CDR3 contains 11 residues. CDR3 coding DNA: TGCAGTGCTATAGGGAGGAACGAGCAGTACTTC. As protein: CSAIGRNEQYF.

The genes are TRBV11-2 and TRBJ2-3, with TRBD2 matching over 11 bases. Germline CDR1 SGHAT, CDR2 FQNNGV. Trimming took 5 bases from V and 2 from J; bases not matched to a gene: 6. The CDR3 has 16 residues. The CDR3 DNA reads as TGTGCCAGCAGCATAGGGACTAGCGGCAACACAGATACGCAGTATTTT. Translated, it gives CASSIGTSGNTDTQYF.

The table lists this clone with a count of one. The chain recombines TRBV3-1 (or the pseudogene TRBV3-2) with TRBJ2-2; a possible D gene is TRBD2 (7 bases). This CDR3 has 16 amino acids. The V gene's germline CDR1 is LGHDT and CDR2 YNNKEL (reference sequence). The ends were cut back, 6 bases at V and 1 base at J, with 15 bases in the middle. CDR3 sequence reads: CASRLGGGQNTGELFF. The CDR3 DNA reads TGTGCCAGCAGACTAGGCGGGGGACAGAACACCGGGGAGCTGTTTTTT.

CDR3 residues: CASSVVRTGELFF. CDR3 nucleotide sequence: TGTGCCAGCAGCGTAGTTCGGACCGGGGAGCTGTTTTTT. The chain combines TRBV7-8 with TRBJ2-2; D gene ambiguous. This CDR3 is 13 amino acids long. V was clipped by 5 bases and J by 5 bases, with 9 bases between them. CDR1 is SGHVS and CDR2 is FQNEAQ in the germline V gene. Full variable domain (missing parts from reference TRBV7-8 and TRBJ2-2): GAGVSQSPRYKVAKRGQDVALRCDPISGHVSLFWYQQALGQGPEFLTYFQNEAQLDKSGLPSDRFFAERPEGSVSTLKIQRTQQEDSAVYLCASSVVRTGELFFGEGSRLTVL.

This clone has just a few counts. The chain joins TRBV27 to TRBJ1-1; D is unresolved. Germline assignment: CDR1 MNHEY and CDR2 SMNVEV (reference sequence). Trimming pared 1 base from V and 8 bases from J, leaving 11 bases between. This CDR3 has 13 amino acids. In DNA form, the CDR3 reads TGTGCCAGCAGTTTATTGGCCATTACAGAAGCTTTCTTT. This encodes CASSLLAITEAFF.

The gene calls are TRBV10-3 and TRBJ1-6; 9 bases agree with TRBD1. The CDR3 loop spans 15 amino acids. V dropped 3 bases and J dropped 7; count of bases not matched to a gene: 4. Germline V gene lookup returns CDR1 ENHRY and CDR2 SYGVKD. This chain's CDR3 is CAISEQGARNSPLHF. The CDR3 region has the DNA TGTGCCATCAGTGAACAGGGGGCCAGGAATTCACCCCTCCACTTT.

The V and J genes are TRBV19 and TRBJ2-1; TRBD1 agrees at 10 bases. The CDR3 runs to 15 residues. V was pared by 10 bases and J by 7 bases, with 13 bases of the junction left unmatched. Germline CDR1 and CDR2: LNHDA and SQIVND (reference sequence). The CDR3 here is CATLRRTGGRNEQFF. For the CDR3, the DNA is TGTGCCACCCTCCGCAGGACAGGGGGTCGGAATGAGCAGTTCTTC.

The chain carries TRBV4-1 and TRBJ2-4; D is possibly TRBD2 (5 bases). Trimming cost V 1 base and J 6 bases, with 10 bases left between them. This CDR3 has 14 residues. Germline loops: CDR1 MGHRA, CDR2 YSYEKL. The CDR3 is CASSQVPEGNIQYF. DNA for the CDR3: TGCGCCAGCAGCCAAGTACCCGAGGGAAACATTCAGTACTTC.

This clone was counted a single time. The rearrangement joins TRBV18 to TRBJ2-3; 9 bases agree with TRBD2. Germline CDR1 is KGHSH and CDR2 is LQKENI. CDR3 length: 16 residues. V shed 6 bases, J shed 2 bases, and the junction held 9 bases outside the gene matches. CDR3 DNA sequence: TGTGCCAGCTCGCAAAAGACTAGCGGTTTCACAGATACGCAGTATTTT. It is translated as CASSQKTSGFTDTQYF.

The chain has TRBV6-5 and TRBJ2-1, with TRBD2 identical over 12 bases. In germline, CDR1 is MNHEY, CDR2 SVGAGI. There are 14 residues in the CDR3. The J segment lost 6 bases and the V segment lost 4 bases, leaving 1 base of the junction unmatched. The CDR3 region has the DNA TGTGCCAGCAGTTCTAGCGGGAGGGTCAATGAGCAGTTCTTC. It specifies CASSSSGRVNEQFF.

The rearrangement uses TRBV3-1 (or the pseudogene TRBV3-2) and TRBJ2-2; 8 positions agree with TRBD1. The trim removed 5 bases at V and 1 base at J, leaving 3 bases unmatched. The CDR3 spans 15 residues. Germline CDR1 LGHDT, CDR2 YNNKEL (reference sequence). This CDR3 reads CASSSGTGNTGELFF. CDR3 nucleotides: TGTGCCAGCAGCTCCGGGACAGGGAACACCGGGGAGCTGTTTTTT.

The chain uses TRBV19 and TRBJ2-7, with a tentative D call TRBD2 (6 bases). The ends were cut back, 6 bases at V and 1 base at J, with 19 bases in the middle. The CDR3 totals 16 residues. The V gene's germline CDR1 is LNHDA and CDR2 SQIVND (reference sequence). The CDR3 nucleotides are TGTGCCAGTAGGCGAATGGGAGGAGACAAGTCCTACGAGCAGTACTTC. This sequence encodes CASRRMGGDKSYEQYF.